This T cell receptor beta chain was documented in a study of blood T cell repertoires in COVID-19. Overall study: COVID-19 samples collected from the United States, Italy and Spain covered acute and convalescent phases.

The V gene's germline CDR1 is KGHSY and CDR2 FQNENV. The V gene end was trimmed by 2 bases and the J gene end by 3 bases; junction bases not matched to a gene: 3. This CDR3 comprises 16 residues. Clones were read by immunoSEQ multiplex PCR, and TCRdb kept only the in-frame ones, dropping some. This table has approximately 31,000 clones, roughly 89% appearing once. Source material: peripheral blood. This rearrangement joins TRBV16 to TRBJ2-1; TRBD2 aligns across 11 bases. This TCR was sampled from a man between 65 and 85 years old with active COVID-19. The CDR3 DNA reads TGTGCCAGCAGCCAAGAACTAGCGGGAGACTACAATGAGCAGTTCTTC. This gives the protein CASSQELAGDYNEQFF.